Below are 5 T cell receptor beta chains sequenced from a single sample in a study of cytotoxic CD8 clonotypes in ibrutinib-treated CLL (TCRdb year 2021). The time point tag for this specimen amounts to: approximately 25 months on ibrutinib. The library was prepared using the immunoSEQ multiplex PCR assay. TCRdb stores this immuneACCESS table with in-frame sequences only. Part of the clones is absent; in the studies checked, under half of the shortfall reflects unresolved V genes, and no reason is known for the rest. The sample contains some 100,000 clones, 55% to 75% of them found a single time. The top ten constitute more than 35% of the sample. This specimen consisted of PBMCs, obtained after 24 months of ibrutinib treatment. Source of these receptors: a human donor with chronic lymphocytic leukemia.

The rearrangement joins TRBV2 to TRBJ2-4; 10 bases line up with TRBD1. The CDR3 extends over 15 amino acids. Germline CDR1 is SNHLY and CDR2 is FYNNEI. V trimming: 6 bases; J trimming: 1 base; junction bases outside the gene matches: 3. CDR3 in amino acids: CASRTGGAAKNIQYF. CDR3 coding DNA: TGTGCCAGCAGGACAGGGGGCGCGGCCAAAAACATTCAGTACTTC. The entire variable domain, with the rest obtained from reference TRBV2 and TRBJ2-4, is as follows: EPEVTQTPSHQVTQMGQEVILRCVPISNHLYFYWYRQILGQKVEFLVSFYNNEISEKSEIFDDQFSVERPDGSNFTLKIRSTKLEDSAMYFCASRTGGAAKNIQYFGAGTRLSVL.

The chain couples TRBV10-2 to TRBJ1-6; D is possibly TRBD1 (6 bases). This CDR3 contains 13 residues. Germline CDR1 and CDR2: WSHSY and SAAADI. Trimming removed 3 bases from V and 6 bases from J, with 6 bases in between. This chain's CDR3 is CASSEGGNSPLHF. CDR3 nucleotides: TGCGCCAGCAGTGAAGGGGGTAATTCACCCCTCCACTTT.

The V gene is TRBV30, the J gene TRBJ1-2, with a weak D call TRBD1 (5 bases). V dropped 3 bases and J dropped 7 bases, with 15 bases sitting between them. Germline V gene sequence: CDR1 GTSNPN, CDR2 SVGIG (reference sequence). The length of the CDR3 is 13 residues. Written as DNA, the CDR3 is TGTGCCTGGAGACCCGGGGGAGGGGCTGGCTACACCTTC. This codes for CAWRPGGGAGYTF.

In nucleotides, the CDR3 is TGTGCCAGCAGTTTATCAACAGGGTGGAACACTGAAGCTTTCTTT. This encodes CASSLSTGWNTEAFF. This chain links TRBV28 with TRBJ1-1; possibly TRBD1 for D (6 bases). The CDR3 runs 15 residues. V was trimmed by 1 base and J by 1 base, leaving 10 bases between them. CDR1 and CDR2 (germline): MDHEN, SYDVKM.

The CDR3: CASSHGRSTQYF. The DNA for the CDR3 is TGTGCCAGTAGTCACGGACGGAGTACGCAGTATTTT. The chain joins TRBV19 to TRBJ2-3; D is uncertain. Trimming left V 5 bases short and J 8 bases short, with 11 bases between. The CDR3 length is 12 residues. CDR1 and CDR2 (germline): LNHDA, SQIVND (reference sequence).